The next 20 T cell receptor beta chains were all read from a single sample in a study of T-cell reconstitution after alpha-beta-depleted transplantation in children. Library preparation (for TCRbeta) was performed with unique molecular identifiers. TCRdb ran MiXCR on the PCR reads and lists one entry per CDR3 protein. The data show 500,000 to 650,000 distinct CDR3 sequences, 13% seen once. The sample here was PBMCs, mostly from graft donor cells, taken 360 days after TCRalphabeta/CD19-depleted stem cell transplant. The receptors shown here come from a male patient younger than 18 who had a stem cell transplant for acute myeloid leukemia, so the T cells may come from the graft donor.

Only a few counts were recorded for this clonotype. The genes are TRBV21-1 and TRBJ1-6; the table's D call, TRBD1, has no DNA check behind it. TRBV21-1 is labeled a pseudogene. The CDR3 is 15 residues long. This CDR3 reads CASSMPVRNNSPLHF. CDR3 DNA sequence: TGTGCCAGCAGCATGCCTGTTCGGAATAATTCACCCCTCCACTTT.

This clonotype has ten or more counts. The chain joins TRBV29-1 to TRBJ2-3; D ambiguous. The germline V and J ends were trimmed by 5 bases and 6 bases, with 9 bases remaining between them. The CDR3 length is 11 residues. Germline CDR1 reads SQVTM; CDR2 reads ANQGSEA. The CDR3 region has the DNA TGCAGCGTTCGGGTATGGGATACGCAGTATTTT. Translation: CSVRVWDTQYF.

This clonotype came up a few times. The chain combines TRBV20-1 with TRBJ2-3; TRBD1 might be the D (6 bases). Germline CDR1 DFQATT, CDR2 SNEGSKA (reference sequence). V shed 0 bases and J shed 1 base, with 8 bases lying between them. This CDR3 has 14 residues. The CDR3 sequence: CSARDKGGTDTQYF. The DNA of the CDR3 is TGCAGTGCTAGAGATAAGGGGGGCACAGATACGCAGTATTTT.

This clonotype appeared many times. The chain links TRBV25-1 to TRBJ2-5; TRBD2 aligns across 9 bases. This CDR3 is 14 amino acids long. Germline V CDR1 and CDR2: MGHDK, SYGVNS. Trimming at V came to 2 bases and at J to 4 bases, leaving 2 bases not matched to a gene. The CDR3, as DNA: TGTGCCAGCAGTGAACAACTAGCGGGAGAGACCCAGTACTTC. This gives the protein CASSEQLAGETQYF. Variable domain in full (rest from reference TRBV25-1 and TRBJ2-5): EADIYQTPRYLVIGTGKKITLECSQTMGHDKMYWYQQDPGMELHLIHYSYGVNSTEKGDLSSESTVSRIRTEHFPLTLESARPSHTSQYLCASSEQLAGETQYFGPGTRLLVL.

The chain joins TRBV28 to TRBJ2-4, with TRBD1 as a possible D gene (5 bases). The V and J ends lost 7 bases and 0 bases respectively, with 13 bases between them. Germline V lookup: CDR1 MDHEN, CDR2 SYDVKM. The CDR3 is 15 amino acids. DNA of the CDR3: TGTGCCAGCATTCAAAGTACAGGAGCCAAAAACATTCAGTACTTC. As protein: CASIQSTGAKNIQYF.

The rearrangement links TRBV20-1 to TRBJ2-7; 9 bases are shared with TRBD2. Germline V gene data show CDR1 as DFQATT and CDR2 as SNEGSKA (reference sequence). The CDR3 has 14 residues. V lost 3 bases and J lost 2; bases outside the gene matches: 5. This chain's CDR3 is CSASLTSGAYEQYF. CDR3 nucleotides: TGCAGTGCTAGCTTGACTAGCGGTGCCTACGAGCAGTACTTC.

This clonotype was observed a few times. The rearrangement uses TRBV12-3 or TRBV12-4 and TRBJ1-2; no firm D call. Between the trimmed V and J ends, which lost 2 bases and 5 bases, there was a span of 9 bases. This CDR3 contains 13 residues. The CDR3 coding sequence is TGTGCCAGCAGTTTAACGGCGGAGTATGGCTACACCTTC. This encodes CASSLTAEYGYTF.

This clonotype was counted at least ten times. The chain combines TRBV20-1 with TRBJ2-5, with D maybe TRBD2 (5 bases). CDR1 and CDR2 (germline): DFQATT, SNEGSKA (reference sequence). V was clipped by 5 bases and J by 5 bases, with 12 bases between them. The CDR3 has 12 amino acids. This CDR3 is CSALPWEETQYF. The DNA of the CDR3 is TGCAGTGCTTTGCCCTGGGAGGAGACCCAGTACTTC.

The chain joins TRBV2 to TRBJ2-7; the D gene could be TRBD1 or TRBD2 (5 bases each). V gave up 10 bases and J gave up 7 bases, with 20 bases separating them. This CDR3 has 13 amino acids. Germline-derived CDR1 and CDR2 are SNHLY and FYNNEI. CDR3 amino acids: CAICLVVWGEQYF. CDR3 sequence (DNA): TGTGCCATCTGTTTAGTTGTGTGGGGGGAGCAGTACTTC.

In this sample, this clonotype turned up a few times. The chain employs TRBV4-3 and TRBJ1-1; a possible D gene is TRBD1 (6 bases). Germline-derived CDR1 and CDR2 are LGHNA and YSLEER. With 4 bases removed from V and 7 bases from J, the gap between germline ends came to 19 bases. The CDR3 is made up of 15 amino acids. CDR3 bases: TGCGCCAGCAGCCTACGGCGGGGGGGGCTGAGTGAAGCTTTCTTT. Protein: CASSLRRGGLSEAFF.

The V gene is TRBV5-1, the J gene TRBJ2-1; 8 nucleotides match TRBD1. CDR3 size: 14 residues. J gave up 7 bases and V 4 bases, and 7 bases lay outside the gene matches. The V gene's germline CDR1 is SGHRS and CDR2 YFSETQ. CDR3 in amino acids: CASSHQGARNEQFF. DNA of the CDR3: TGCGCCAGCAGCCATCAGGGGGCTCGTAATGAGCAGTTCTTC.

The rearrangement uses TRBV5-1 and TRBJ2-5; possible D gene TRBD1, 5 bases. V lost 6 bases and J 1 base, leaving 16 bases between the germline ends. This CDR3 comprises 15 residues. Germline V gene sequence: CDR1 SGHRS, CDR2 YFSETQ. The CDR3 DNA is TGCGCCAGCATCTTAACGATAGGGGTCCAAGAGACCCAGTACTTC. It codes for CASILTIGVQETQYF.

The genes are TRBV12-3 or TRBV12-4 and TRBJ2-2; 8 positions match TRBD1. Trimming cost V 5 bases and J 1 base; bases outside gene matches: 3. This CDR3 has 15 amino acids. CDR3 DNA: TGTGCCAGCAGTCCGGACAGGGAGAACACCGGGGAGCTGTTTTTT. Translating it yields CASSPDRENTGELFF.

This chain connects TRBV7-3 to TRBJ2-1, with a possible D match to TRBD1 (5 bases). Germline V gene lookup returns CDR1 SGHTA and CDR2 FQGTGA. Trimming shortened V by 4 bases and J by 11 bases, and 18 bases separated the two germline ends. The CDR3 runs to 14 residues. The CDR3: CASSSNREGEKQFF. CDR3 nucleotides: TGTGCCAGCAGCTCCAACCGTGAAGGGGAAAAGCAGTTCTTC.

This clonotype was counted only a few times. V gene TRBV18 combines with J gene TRBJ2-7, with D tentatively TRBD1 (5 bases). The V end was cut by 4 bases, the J end by 7 bases, with 11 bases between. CDR3 length: 12 amino acids. Looked up from germline, CDR1 is KGHSH and CDR2 is LQKENI. The CDR3 region is CASSLLRGEQYF. CDR3 nucleotides: TGTGCCAGCTCACTTCTTAGGGGTGAGCAGTACTTC.

The rearrangement joins TRBV7-3 to TRBJ2-2; TRBD2 matches at 12 bases. The CDR3 length is 17 residues. Germline CDR1 reads SGHTA; CDR2 reads FQGTGA. After removal of 6 bases from V and 5 bases from J, the junction contained 10 bases not matched to a gene. The CDR3 is CASSLAGGPVRTGELFF. The CDR3 DNA follows: TGTGCCAGCAGTCTAGCGGGAGGGCCCGTTAGGACCGGGGAGCTGTTTTTT.

V is TRBV20-1 and J is TRBJ2-1; 11 bases line up with TRBD2. Germline-derived CDR1 and CDR2 are DFQATT and SNEGSKA (reference sequence). The CDR3 has 16 residues. Trimming cost V 3 bases and J 3 bases; bases outside gene matches: 7. The CDR3 nucleotides are TGCAGTGCTAGCAGACTAGCGGGGCCCTACTACAATGAGCAGTTCTTC. Translation: CSASRLAGPYYNEQFF.

In this sample, this clonotype turned up many times. The rearrangement links TRBV2 to TRBJ2-7, with 7 nucleotides matching TRBD2. With V trimmed by 8 bases and J by 6 bases, 19 bases remained unmatched. This CDR3 comprises 16 residues. CDR1 is SNHLY, CDR2 FYNNEI, per germline. CDR3 bases: TGTGCCAGCCATGGGGGACTAACCCCCTCTCTTCGCGAGCAGTACTTC. This translates into CASHGGLTPSLREQYF.

This clonotype has ten or more counts. CDR3 sequence (DNA): TGTGCCAGCTCCCCAACGGACAGGGGGCTAGCCAAAAACATTCAGTACTTC. It is translated as CASSPTDRGLAKNIQYF. The chain couples TRBV7-9 to TRBJ2-4, with 11 bases lining up with TRBD1. This CDR3 is built from 17 residues. The germline CDR1 and CDR2 sequences are SEHNR and FQNEAQ (reference sequence). With V trimmed by 8 bases and J by 0 bases, 9 bases remained unmatched. Looking up the rest from reference TRBV7-9 and TRBJ2-4 gives the full variable domain: DTGVSQNPRHKITKRGQNVTFRCDPISEHNRLYWYRQTLGQGPEFLTYFQNEAQLEKSRLLSDRFSAERPKGSFSTLEIQRTEQGDSAMYLCASSPTDRGLAKNIQYFGAGTRLSVL.

This clonotype has just a few counts. This chain uses TRBV7-3 with TRBJ2-7, with D uncertain. V lost 2 bases and J 6 bases, leaving 17 bases between the germline ends. The CDR3 contains 15 residues. Germline loops: CDR1 SGHTA, CDR2 FQGTGA. The CDR3 bases are TGTGCCAGCAGCTTATGGGGTAGCCGGGTCTCCGAGCAGTACTTC. Translated: CASSLWGSRVSEQYF.